This record concerns one TCR beta chain sequence. Germline values: CDR1 SEHNR, CDR2 FQNEAQ (reference sequence). The V end lost 4 bases, the J end lost 5 bases, and 8 bases lay between the germline ends. This CDR3 has 12 residues. TCRB transcripts that were expressed got sequenced, as all of the isolated RNA had been reverse transcribed. Assay used: immunoSEQ multiplex PCR; TCRdb lists only in-frame clones, some missing. The sample lists 450,000 to 550,000 clones; around 30% were seen once. The data belong to a study of beta chain features in type 1 diabetes. This rearrangement joins TRBV7-9 to TRBJ1-1; D is perhaps TRBD1 (5 bases). Sequencing was carried out using naive CD4+ T cells from blood. The TCR sequence derives from a man between 18 and 35 years old in good health. CDR3 loop: CASSSPGTEAFF. The CDR3 DNA follows: TGTGCCAGCAGCTCTCCAGGGACTGAAGCTTTCTTT.